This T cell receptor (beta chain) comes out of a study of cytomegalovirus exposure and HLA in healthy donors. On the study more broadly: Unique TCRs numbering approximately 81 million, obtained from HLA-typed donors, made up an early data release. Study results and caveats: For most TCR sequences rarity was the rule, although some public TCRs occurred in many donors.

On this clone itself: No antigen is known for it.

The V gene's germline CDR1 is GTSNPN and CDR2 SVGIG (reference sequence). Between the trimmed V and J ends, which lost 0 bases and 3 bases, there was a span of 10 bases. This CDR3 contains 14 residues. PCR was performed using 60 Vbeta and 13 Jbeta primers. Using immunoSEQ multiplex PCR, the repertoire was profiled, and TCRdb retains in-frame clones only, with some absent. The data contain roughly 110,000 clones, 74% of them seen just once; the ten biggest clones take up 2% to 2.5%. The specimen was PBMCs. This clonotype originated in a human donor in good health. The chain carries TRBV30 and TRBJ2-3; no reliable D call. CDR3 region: CAWSVDSRTDTQYF. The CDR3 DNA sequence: TGTGCCTGGAGTGTGGATAGCAGAACAGATACGCAGTATTTT. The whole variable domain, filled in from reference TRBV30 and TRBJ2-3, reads SQTIHQWPATLVQPVGSPLSLECTVEGTSNPNLYWYRQAAGRGLQLLFYSVGIGQISSEVPQNLSASRPQDRQFILSSKKLLLSDSGFYLCAWSVDSRTDTQYFGPGTRLTVL.